One T cell receptor (beta chain) is described in this entry. Its antigen is undetermined. This sample is part of a study of Ad26.COV2.S vaccination and SARS-CoV-2 variants. Trimming removed 5 bases from V and 2 bases from J, with 6 bases in between. The germline gives CDR1 SQVTM, CDR2 ANQGSEA. The CDR3 runs to 11 residues. The study, taken as a whole, reports: Possibly, TCR breadth and depth analyses underestimated total T cell responses.

The protocol was immunoSEQ multiplex PCR, while the TCRdb copy is restricted to in-frame clones and leaves out a portion. The sample includes about 400,000 clones, about 88% of them seen just once. Noted treatment: about 20 received Ad26.COV2.S at low or high dose, single or two shots; about 5 received placebo; per-sample allocation not given. The samples were gathered on day 63 after the first injection of vaccine or placebo. The source is a person between 18 and 65 years old who received the Ad26.COV2.S COVID-19 vaccine or a placebo. Sequenced material: peripheral blood, taken in a trial of Ad26.COV2.S vaccine versus placebo. The V gene is TRBV29-1, the J gene TRBJ1-2; D unclear. CDR3: CSVTENYGYTF. CDR3 DNA sequence: TGCAGCGTTACAGAAAACTATGGCTACACCTTC.